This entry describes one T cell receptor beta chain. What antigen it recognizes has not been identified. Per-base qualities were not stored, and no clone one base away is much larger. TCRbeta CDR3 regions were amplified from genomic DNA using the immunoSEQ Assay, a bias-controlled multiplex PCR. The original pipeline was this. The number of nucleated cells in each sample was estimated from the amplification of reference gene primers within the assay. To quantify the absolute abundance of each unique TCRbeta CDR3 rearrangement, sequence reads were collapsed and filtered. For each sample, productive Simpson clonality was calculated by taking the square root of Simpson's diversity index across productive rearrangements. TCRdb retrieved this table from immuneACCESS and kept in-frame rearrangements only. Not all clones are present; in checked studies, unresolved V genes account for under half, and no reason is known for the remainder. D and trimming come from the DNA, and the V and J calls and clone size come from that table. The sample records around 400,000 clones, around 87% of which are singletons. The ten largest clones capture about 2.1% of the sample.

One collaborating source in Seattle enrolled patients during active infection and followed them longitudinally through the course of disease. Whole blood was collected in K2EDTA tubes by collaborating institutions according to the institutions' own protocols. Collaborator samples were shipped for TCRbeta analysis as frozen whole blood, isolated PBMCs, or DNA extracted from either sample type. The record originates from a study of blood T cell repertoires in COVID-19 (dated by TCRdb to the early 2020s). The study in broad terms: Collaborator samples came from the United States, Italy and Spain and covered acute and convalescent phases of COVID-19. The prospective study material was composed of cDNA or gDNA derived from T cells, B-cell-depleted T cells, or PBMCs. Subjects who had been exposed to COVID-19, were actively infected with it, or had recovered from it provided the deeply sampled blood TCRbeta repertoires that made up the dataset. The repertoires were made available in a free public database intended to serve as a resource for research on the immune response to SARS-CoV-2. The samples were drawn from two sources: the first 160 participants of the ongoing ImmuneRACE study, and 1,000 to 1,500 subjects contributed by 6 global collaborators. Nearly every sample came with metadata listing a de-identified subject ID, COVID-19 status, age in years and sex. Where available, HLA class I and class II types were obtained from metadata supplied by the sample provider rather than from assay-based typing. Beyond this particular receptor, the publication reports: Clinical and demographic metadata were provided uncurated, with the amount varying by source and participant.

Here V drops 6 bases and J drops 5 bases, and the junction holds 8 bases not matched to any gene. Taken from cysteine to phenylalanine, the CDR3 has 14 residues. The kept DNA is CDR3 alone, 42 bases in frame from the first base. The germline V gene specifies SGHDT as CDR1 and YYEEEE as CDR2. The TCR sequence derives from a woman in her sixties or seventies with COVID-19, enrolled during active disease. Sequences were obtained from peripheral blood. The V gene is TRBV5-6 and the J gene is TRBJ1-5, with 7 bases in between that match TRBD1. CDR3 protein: CASTVGGGDQPQHF. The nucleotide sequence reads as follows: TGTGCCAGCACCGTCGGAGGGGGCGATCAGCCCCAGCATTTT.